Listed below are T cell receptor beta chains from one sample, sequenced in a study of beta chain features in type 1 diabetes. The table came from immunoSEQ multiplex PCR; TCRdb's copy has only in-frame clones and leaves some out. The sample lists 140,000 or so clones; 9.2% were seen once. Sequenced input: central memory CD4+ T cells from blood. The source is a man younger than 30 in good health. The CDR3 runs from the conserved cysteine through the conserved F or W. The D gene is left open where the match is weak. Rows give clone size only sometimes, using once, few, many, or a class for an expanded clone.

D gene	V gene	J gene	clone size	CDR3 protein	CDR3 DNA
.	TRBV10-2	TRBJ1-1	.	CASTSAGVGTEAFF	TGCGCCAGCACAAGCGCGGGGGTCGGCACTGAAGCTTTCTTT
.	TRBV19	TRBJ1-1	.	CASSIERGTEAFF	TGTGCCAGTAGTATTGAGAGGGGGACTGAAGCTTTCTTT
TRBD2	TRBV15	TRBJ2-1	few	CATSSRTSGGYNEQFF	TGTGCCACCAGCAGTAGGACTAGCGGGGGCTACAATGAGCAGTTCTTC
.	TRBV6-5	TRBJ2-3	.	CASSPGLSTDTQYF	TGTGCCAGCAGTCCAGGACTGAGCACAGATACGCAGTATTTT
TRBD1	TRBV14	TRBJ1-4	.	CASSQEEGTGRKLFF	TGTGCCAGCAGCCAAGAGGAGGGGACAGGGAGGAAACTGTTTTTT
.	TRBV29-1	TRBJ2-7	few	CSVERFSEQYF	TGCAGCGTTGAACGGTTTAGCGAGCAGTACTTC
.	TRBV13	TRBJ1-6	.	CASSLRRSGSPLHF	TGTGCCAGCAGCTTAAGGCGGTCGGGTTCACCCCTCCACTTT
.	TRBV6-1	TRBJ1-5	few	CASSLTQDQPQHF	TGTGCCAGCTCATTGACGCAGGATCAGCCCCAGCATTTT
TRBD1	TRBV28	TRBJ2-5	.	CASSPLRQGATETQYF	TGTGCCAGCAGTCCCCTTCGACAGGGGGCAACGGAGACCCAGTACTTC
TRBD1	TRBV18	TRBJ2-4	many	CASSRQGQEGNIQYF	TGTGCCAGCTCACGTCAGGGACAGGAGGGAAACATTCAGTACTTC
TRBD1	TRBV7-9	TRBJ2-7	.	CASSLGQGGDEQYF	TGTGCCAGCAGCCTCGGACAGGGGGGAGACGAGCAGTACTTC
TRBD2	TRBV7-2	TRBJ2-4	.	CASSLGPGGPKNIQYF	TGTGCCAGCAGCTTAGGTCCGGGGGGACCCAAAAACATTCAGTACTTC
TRBD2	TRBV9	TRBJ2-5	few	CASSVVATGGTGTQYF	TGTGCCAGCAGCGTAGTCGCGACGGGGGGGACGGGGACCCAGTACTTC
.	TRBV7-2	TRBJ2-7	few	CASTLGSNRRGEQYF	TGTGCCAGCACCTTAGGGTCGAATCGCCGGGGAGAGCAGTACTTC
TRBD2	TRBV4-3	TRBJ2-1	few	CASSRLLAGGPYEQFF	TGCGCCAGCAGCCGCCTCCTAGCGGGGGGGCCTTATGAGCAGTTCTTC
.	TRBV11-2	TRBJ2-2	.	CATTKGKGGELFF	TGTGCCACCACGAAGGGGAAGGGGGGGGAGCTGTTTTTT
.	TRBV10-2	TRBJ2-1	.	CASRQVEEQFF	TGCGCCAGCAGACAGGTAGAAGAGCAGTTCTTC
.	TRBV2	TRBJ2-7	.	CASNPDREGQYF	TGTGCCAGCAACCCGGACAGAGAAGGGCAGTACTTC
TRBD2	TRBV28	TRBJ2-2	few	CASSSGGVAGELFF	TGTGCCAGCAGTAGCGGGGGGGTAGCCGGGGAGCTGTTTTTT
.	TRBV9	TRBJ1-3	.	CASSVGHTGNTIYF	TGTGCCAGCAGCGTGGGACACACTGGAAACACCATATATTTT
.	TRBV9	TRBJ2-5	few	CASSVTGGLGEQYF	TGTGCCAGCAGCGTTACAGGAGGGCTAGGGGAGCAGTACTTC
TRBD2	TRBV15	TRBJ2-7	few	CATSNRLAGGLDEQYF	TGTGCCACCAGCAACAGACTAGCGGGGGGCCTGGACGAGCAGTACTTC
TRBD2	TRBV28	TRBJ2-1	.	CASSLWALAGPGNEQFF	TGTGCCAGCAGTTTATGGGCGCTAGCGGGGCCGGGGAATGAGCAGTTCTTC
TRBD2	TRBV6-6	TRBJ2-3	.	CASRLTSGGGLGTQYF	TGTGCCAGCAGACTCACTAGCGGGGGGGGTCTAGGTACGCAGTATTTT
TRBD1	TRBV11-3	TRBJ2-2	.	CASSWTGSTGELFF	TGTGCCAGCAGCTGGACAGGGAGCACCGGGGAGCTGTTTTTT
TRBD1	TRBV15	TRBJ2-7	.	CATSRDRGPYEQYF	TGTGCCACCAGCAGAGACAGGGGGCCCTACGAGCAGTACTTC
TRBD1	TRBV7-2	TRBJ1-2	few	CASSPSAGTASYGYTF	TGTGCCAGCAGCCCCAGCGCCGGGACAGCGAGCTATGGCTACACCTTC
TRBD2	TRBV5-1	TRBJ2-1	few	CASSLQASGGAVDEQFF	TGCGCCAGCAGCTTGCAAGCTAGCGGGGGGGCCGTGGATGAGCAGTTCTTC
TRBD2	TRBV11-2	TRBJ2-7	few	CASSTLAGGTGEQYF	TGTGCCAGCAGCACTTTAGCGGGGGGTACGGGGGAGCAGTACTTC
.	TRBV7-9	TRBJ1-4	few	CASSHDRTNEKLFF	TGTGCCAGCAGTCACGACAGGACTAATGAAAAACTGTTTTTT
TRBD2	TRBV5-6	TRBJ2-5	many	CASSLRVGLAGFQETQYF	TGTGCCAGCAGCTTGAGGGTAGGACTAGCGGGGTTCCAAGAGACCCAGTACTTC
.	TRBV7-9	TRBJ1-4	many	CATRTVRNEKLFF	TGTGCCACCCGGACAGTGAGGAATGAAAAACTGTTTTTT
.	TRBV7-9	TRBJ2-3	.	CASSPNRLVGTGTQYF	TGTGCCAGCAGTCCAAATCGACTAGTGGGCACGGGTACGCAGTATTTT
.	TRBV2	TRBJ2-1	.	CATSPDNEQFF	TGTGCCACTTCCCCCGACAATGAGCAGTTCTTC
TRBD2	TRBV2	TRBJ2-3	few	CASNQLAGATDTQYF	TGTGCCAGCAACCAACTAGCGGGGGCCACAGATACGCAGTATTTT
.	TRBV7-2	TRBJ2-5	.	CASSHRPEGTQYF	TGTGCCAGCAGCCACCGACCAGAGGGGACCCAGTACTTC
.	TRBV6-5	TRBJ1-5	few	CASSLVGVFGNQPQHF	TGTGCCAGCAGTTTGGTTGGAGTTTTCGGCAATCAGCCCCAGCATTTT
.	TRBV15	TRBJ2-5	few	CATSRGQGEETQYF	TGTGCCACCAGCAGAGGTCAGGGCGAAGAGACCCAGTACTTC
TRBD2	TRBV6-5	TRBJ2-1	few	CASSSASGGARDEFF	TGTGCCAGCAGTTCTGCTAGCGGGGGGGCGCGAGACGAGTTCTTC
TRBD2	TRBV7-9	TRBJ2-5	few	CASSPPGGVETQYF	TGTGCCAGCAGCCCACCGGGGGGGGTCGAGACCCAGTACTTC
TRBD2	TRBV18	TRBJ2-3	.	CASSPPGLGIDTQYF	TGTGCCAGCTCACCACCGGGACTAGGGATAGATACGCAGTATTTT
.	TRBV11-2	TRBJ2-2	.	CASSFDRLSLFF	TGTGCCAGCAGCTTCGACCGACTTAGCCTGTTTTTT
.	TRBV7-8	TRBJ2-7	few	CASSSAEAYEQYF	TGTGCCAGCAGCTCAGCGGAGGCCTACGAGCAGTACTTC
.	TRBV18	TRBJ1-2	few	CASSPPSGYGYTF	TGTGCCAGCTCCCCTCCTTCCGGGTATGGCTACACCTTC
.	TRBV2	TRBJ1-5	.	CASTGGGRNQPQHF	TGTGCCAGCACGGGGGGAGGACGCAATCAGCCCCAGCATTTT
.	TRBV5-1	TRBJ2-7	few	CASSPAPGLTYEQYF	TGCGCCAGCAGCCCGGCCCCAGGGCTGACCTACGAGCAGTACTTC
TRBD1	TRBV5-6	TRBJ1-6	.	CASKTGVLYNSPLHF	TGTGCCAGCAAGACAGGGGTTCTCTATAATTCACCCCTCCACTTT
.	TRBV11-2	TRBJ1-5	few	CASSKDGGRQPQHF	TGTGCCAGCAGCAAAGACGGGGGGCGGCAGCCCCAGCATTTT
.	TRBV7-2	TRBJ2-5	.	CASSLALGYQETQYF	TGTGCCAGCAGCTTAGCTCTAGGCTACCAAGAGACCCAGTACTTC
.	TRBV28	TRBJ1-2	few	CASSFVGYTF	TGTGCCAGCAGTTTTGTAGGCTACACCTTC
.	TRBV6-4	TRBJ2-3	few	CASSDSRVTDTQYF	TGTGCCAGCAGTGACTCGCGAGTCACAGATACGCAGTATTTT
.	TRBV11-1	TRBJ2-7	.	CASSPGSLPYEQYF	TGTGCCAGCAGCCCCGGTTCGCTACCCTACGAGCAGTACTTC
TRBD1	TRBV30	TRBJ2-5	few	CAWSRDRQETQYF	TGTGCCTGGAGTCGGGACAGGCAAGAGACCCAGTACTTC
.	TRBV19	TRBJ2-1	.	CASSIGQNNEQFF	TGTGCCAGTAGTATAGGGCAGAACAATGAGCAGTTCTTC